The source of this T cell receptor (beta chain) is a study of patients and donors after allogeneic stem cell transplantation. V was shortened by 1 base and J by 6 bases, with 4 bases between the two germline ends. The CDR3 sequence is 11 residues long. Per germline, CDR1 DFQATT and CDR2 SNEGSKA (reference sequence). This clonotype was detected only a few times. TCRdb recomputed calls from the RT-PCR reads with MiXCR, one row per CDR3 protein. The sample includes fewer than 500,000 distinct CDR3 sequences, roughly 17% of them seen just once. The clonotype comes from a human donor who was either an allogeneic HSCT recipient or a stem cell or donor lymphocyte infusion donor (not recorded which). It is not recorded whose cells these are; they may come from a transplant donor. The sample was blood, either unsorted or a sorted T cell fraction (not recorded which). V usage is TRBV20-1 and J usage is TRBJ1-3; D gene unclear. The chain's CDR3 is CSARVENTIYF. CDR3 sequence (DNA): TGCAGTGCTAGAGTGGAAAACACCATATATTTT.